This TCR beta chain was observed in a study of T cell responses to AZD1222 COVID-19 vaccine. Broader study findings: Baseline testing showed seropositivity in only a handful of AZD1222 recipients. Once two AZD1222 doses were given, Spike-specific TCR breadth and depth went up. There were vaccine-associated CD4 TCRs across spike, dominant at 160-218 and 743-854. Clonal diversity was possibly underestimated; the donors were predominantly white British and more often female.

Details on this clone: Its target is unknown.

Produced via immunoSEQ multiplex PCR; TCRdb's table is partial and in-frame only. The data contain about 88,000 clones, less than 95% of them seen just once; the ten biggest clones take up 5.4%. V was pared by 4 bases and J by 4 bases, with 18 bases between. Germline CDR1 reads SGDLS; CDR2 reads YYNGEE. There are 15 residues in the CDR3. The specimen comprised peripheral blood, sampled 28 days after the second AZD1222 dose. This sequence originates from an adult who received the AZD1222 COVID-19 vaccine. The chain recombines TRBV9 with TRBJ2-7, with D possibly called TRBD1 or TRBD2 (5 bases each). The CDR3 DNA reads as TGTGCCAGCAGCCCCCGCTGGGACCGTCAATACGAGCAGTACTTC. Translating it yields CASSPRWDRQYEQYF.